Listed here is a single TCR beta chain. Its antigen is unidentified. Treatment specified: around 19 received Ad26.COV2.S at low or high dose, single or two shots; several received placebo; per-sample allocation not given. At day 63 after the first vaccine or placebo injection, samples were drawn. V was cut by 0 bases and J by 5 bases, with 16 bases left in between. Germline V gene lookup returns CDR1 MNHEY and CDR2 SVGEGT. The CDR3 sequence is 16 residues long. These data belong to a study of Ad26.COV2.S vaccination and SARS-CoV-2 variants. Across the whole study: The donor belonged to the COV1001 Ad26.COV2.S trial arm. Ad26.COV2.S shots went into the muscle once or twice, 56 days apart.

Sequencing used immunoSEQ multiplex PCR; TCRdb keeps in-frame clones, though not all of them. The sample carries fewer than 500,000 clones, approximately 89% recorded once. Broader study findings: Across vaccine and placebo recipients, the breadth of non-spike TCRs was similar. Relative to placebo recipients, vaccine recipients exhibited elevated spike-specific TCR breadth.

Here the sequenced sample was peripheral blood, taken in a trial of Ad26.COV2.S vaccine versus placebo. The TCR sequence derives from a person aged 18-65 years who received the Ad26.COV2.S COVID-19 vaccine or a placebo. The V call is TRBV6-2 or TRBV6-3, the J call TRBJ1-1; D is perhaps TRBD1 (6 bases). The CDR3 DNA is TGTGCCAGCAGTTACTCGAGGTCAGGGGATAATACTGAAGCTTTCTTT. Translating gives CASSYSRSGDNTEAFF.